The T cell receptor beta chain described here comes from a study of cytomegalovirus exposure and HLA in healthy donors. From the roughly 110-subject validation cohort, which was separate from the approximately 700-subject first cohort, the donors were drawn. CDR1 is MNHNS and CDR2 is SASEGT in the germline V gene. The CDR3 runs to 14 residues. Unmatched junction bases numbered 7, after V lost 4 bases and J lost 5 bases. In regard to this clone: The antigen remains undetermined.

Repertoires were generated with immunoSEQ multiplex PCR, while TCRdb's copy carries only in-frame clones and drops some. Of around 130,000 clones in the sample, roughly 84% were seen once. General study results and limits: Accounts indicate the classifier identified cytomegalovirus status with strong specificity and sensitivity. Most sequenced TCRs were rare (though some public TCRs occurred in many donors). Overall, 164 TCR beta chains were annotated as cytomegalovirus-associated.

The chain is built from TRBV6-1 and TRBJ1-1, with 7 bases that match TRBD1. The sequenced material came from PBMCs. The source of this sequence is a woman under 40 in good health and CMV-seronegative. CDR3 coding DNA: TGTGCCAGCAGTGGCCGACAGGGAATGACTGAAGCTTTCTTT. Amino acid sequence: CASSGRQGMTEAFF.